These 24 T cell receptor beta chains came from one sample sequenced in a study of blood T cell repertoires in COVID-19. Profiling relied on immunoSEQ multiplex PCR, and the TCRdb table lists in-frame clones only, not all of them. The sample has 270,000 or so clones; about 89% are singletons. Sequencing input: peripheral blood. Every receptor here comes from a man aged 35 to 55 with active or convalescent COVID-19.

This clone was seen once. This chain connects TRBV30 to TRBJ2-3; 7 positions agree with TRBD2. The V gene's germline CDR1 is GTSNPN and CDR2 SVGIG (reference sequence). The CDR3 totals 15 residues. The ends lost 0 bases at V and 2 bases at J; junction bases unmatched: 5. In DNA, the CDR3 is TGTGCCTGGAGTGTACCTGGACTAGTCACAGATACGCAGTATTTT. This translates into CAWSVPGLVTDTQYF. Full variable domain (rest looked up from reference TRBV30 and TRBJ2-3): SQTIHQWPATLVQPVGSPLSLECTVEGTSNPNLYWYRQAAGRGLQLLFYSVGIGQISSEVPQNLSASRPQDRQFILSSKKLLLSDSGFYLCAWSVPGLVTDTQYFGPGTRLTVL.

The chain couples TRBV7-9 to TRBJ1-1; no clear D. Germline V CDR1 and CDR2: SEHNR, FQNEAQ (reference sequence). This CDR3 has 13 amino acids. With 5 bases removed from V and 1 base from J, the gap between germline ends came to 8 bases. CDR3 bases: TGTGCCAGCAGCCCACGGGGGAACACTGAAGCTTTCTTT. Translated: CASSPRGNTEAFF.

CDR3 nucleotide sequence: TGTGCCAGCAGCTTAGATCCAGGGGGCCGGGAAAAACTGTTTTTT. Translation gives CASSLDPGGREKLFF. The rearrangement uses TRBV11-2 and TRBJ1-4; TRBD1 agrees at 8 bases. V was clipped by 0 bases and J by 8 bases; unmatched bases: 5. This CDR3 contains 15 residues. Germline V lookup: CDR1 SGHAT, CDR2 FQNNGV.

The chain joins TRBV9 to TRBJ2-3, with D possibly being TRBD2 (6 bases). From germline, CDR1 is SGDLS and CDR2 YYNGEE. The CDR3 is 16 residues long. Trimming took off 4 bases at V and 0 bases at J, with 15 bases between the two ends. The CDR3 region has the DNA TGTGCCAGCAGCCCCACGGCGGGGACTAGCACAGATACGCAGTATTTT. Translation gives CASSPTAGTSTDTQYF.

The chain links TRBV5-6 to TRBJ1-2; 9 nucleotides agree with TRBD1. The CDR3 has 17 residues. Germline V gene data show CDR1 as SGHDT and CDR2 as YYEEEE. J lost 4 bases, V lost 5 bases, and 15 bases had no gene match. CDR3 residues: CASSDRQGVPPFYGYTF. The CDR3 nucleotides are TGTGCCAGCAGTGATCGACAGGGGGTCCCCCCGTTCTATGGCTACACCTTC.

This chain joins TRBV5-1 and TRBJ1-2, with 7 bases that match TRBD1. With 1 base clipped from V and 2 bases from J, the junction kept 11 bases outside the gene matches. Per germline, CDR1 SGHRS and CDR2 YFSETQ. This CDR3 contains 17 residues. CDR3 in DNA: TGCGCCAGCAGCTTGCCTCGACAGGGACGAGGGAACTATGGCTACACCTTC. It translates to CASSLPRQGRGNYGYTF. The full variable domain, its missing parts supplied by reference TRBV5-1 and TRBJ1-2, is KAGVTQTPRYLIKTRGQQVTLSCSPISGHRSVSWYQQTPGQGLQFLFEYFSETQRNKGNFPGRFSGRQFSNSRSEMNVSTLELGDSALYLCASSLPRQGRGNYGYTFGSGTRLTVV.

The chain uses TRBV5-1 and TRBJ2-4; D uncertain. V lost 1 base and J lost 6, with 14 bases in between. CDR3 length equals 15 residues. Germline CDR1 is SGHRS and CDR2 is YFSETQ. The CDR3 here is CASSLIPGRSNIQYF. The DNA of the CDR3 is TGCGCCAGCAGCTTGATCCCAGGCCGTTCAAACATTCAGTACTTC.

The chain is built from TRBV5-1 and TRBJ2-7; TRBD2 matches at 7 bases. Trimming took 5 bases from V and 2 from J; bases not matched to a gene: 7. CDR3 length: 14 amino acids. Germline V lookup: CDR1 SGHRS, CDR2 YFSETQ. CDR3 in amino acids: CASRTSGTTYEQYF. DNA for the CDR3: TGCGCCAGCAGAACGTCCGGGACTACCTACGAGCAGTACTTC.

The genes are TRBV13 and TRBJ1-1; no clear D. Between the trimmed V and J ends, which lost 0 bases and 7 bases, there was a span of 9 bases. The CDR3 length is 13 residues. Germline V gene sequence: CDR1 PRHDT, CDR2 FYEKMQ (reference sequence). CDR3 bases: TGTGCCAGCAGCTTAGGCCGAGGAGTTGAAGCTTTCTTT. It codes for CASSLGRGVEAFF. Full variable domain (remainder filled in from reference TRBV13 and TRBJ1-1): AAGVIQSPRHLIKEKRETATLKCYPIPRHDTVYWYQQGPGQDPQFLISFYEKMQSDKGSIPDRFSAQQFSDYHSELNMSSLELGDSALYFCASSLGRGVEAFFGQGTRLTVV.

The rearrangement uses TRBV5-1 and TRBJ1-6; D may be TRBD1 (6 bases). The CDR3 is 14 amino acids. Germline lookup yields CDR1 SGHRS and CDR2 YFSETQ. Deletions cut 0 bases from V and 9 bases from J, with 10 bases between. The CDR3: CASSLGRGSSPLHF. In DNA, the CDR3 is TGCGCCAGCAGCTTGGGTAGGGGGAGTTCACCCCTCCACTTT.

The genes are TRBV29-1 and TRBJ2-7; D not resolved. Germline-derived CDR1 and CDR2 are SQVTM and ANQGSEA. The CDR3 consists of 11 residues. V gave up 4 bases and J gave up 3 bases, with 7 bases separating them. The CDR3 here is CSVAQNYEQYF. CDR3 DNA: TGCAGCGTTGCGCAGAACTACGAGCAGTACTTC.

This clone was observed a handful of times. The chain couples TRBV9 to TRBJ2-4; D uncertain. Germline CDR1 is SGDLS and CDR2 is YYNGEE. There are 14 residues in the CDR3. The V and J ends lost 2 bases and 10 bases respectively, with 16 bases between them. DNA for the CDR3: TGTGCCAGCAGCGTCGAACCCTCAACGAGAATTCAGTACTTC. Translating it yields CASSVEPSTRIQYF.

The gene calls are TRBV25-1 and TRBJ1-2; D is unresolved. There are 14 residues in the CDR3. Germline CDR1 and CDR2: MGHDK and SYGVNS. V lost 2 bases and J 4 bases, leaving 11 bases between the germline ends. The CDR3 reads CASSETNSRYGYTF. For the CDR3, the DNA is TGTGCCAGCAGTGAAACGAACAGCCGCTATGGCTACACCTTC.

The gene calls are TRBV11-3 and TRBJ1-1; D unclear. Germline V gene sequence: CDR1 SGHNT, CDR2 YENEEA. There are 13 residues in the CDR3. Trimming pared 5 bases from V and 6 bases from J, leaving 13 bases between. For the CDR3, the DNA is TGTGCCAGCAGCAGTACGGAGGCCGCTGAAGCTTTCTTT. Translation gives CASSSTEAAEAFF.

Only a few counts were recorded for this clone. V is TRBV9 and J is TRBJ2-2; D perhaps matches TRBD2 (5 bases). In germline, CDR1 is SGDLS, CDR2 YYNGEE. The CDR3 consists of 16 residues. V gave up 0 bases and J gave up 5 bases, with 14 bases separating them. The CDR3 coding sequence is TGTGCCAGCAGCGTAGGAGCAAACCCGGGAACCGGGGAGCTGTTTTTT. Its translation: CASSVGANPGTGELFF.

The rearrangement links TRBV6-5 to TRBJ2-7, with D possibly being TRBD1 (5 bases). Germline-derived CDR1 and CDR2 are MNHEY and SVGAGI. The CDR3 has 14 residues. Trimming pared 2 bases from V and 4 bases from J, leaving 12 bases between. DNA for the CDR3: TGTGCCAGCAGTTACAGGGGCCTGGGGTACGAGCAGTACTTC. Translation gives CASSYRGLGYEQYF.

As regards this clone: Other DNA variants within this sample encode the same CDR3. This sequence joins TRBV11-3 and TRBJ1-6; a possible D gene is TRBD1 (6 bases). Trimming took off 5 bases at V and 8 bases at J, with 10 bases between the two ends. This CDR3 is 13 amino acids long. From germline, CDR1 is SGHNT and CDR2 YENEEA. The DNA for the CDR3 is TGTGCCAGCAGCCCGCGACAGGATTCACCCCTCCACTTT. Its translation is CASSPRQDSPLHF.

This chain joins TRBV5-4 and TRBJ2-7; 7 bases agree with TRBD1. Germline values: CDR1 SGHNT, CDR2 YYREEE (reference sequence). J was trimmed by 3 bases and V by 4 bases; bases with no gene match: 10. This CDR3 comprises 15 residues. Here the CDR3 reads CASSPTPTGLYEQYF. In nucleotides, the CDR3 is TGTGCCAGCAGCCCCACGCCGACAGGGCTCTACGAGCAGTACTTC.

The chain recombines TRBV5-1 with TRBJ2-7, with D tentatively TRBD1 (6 bases). CDR1 is SGHRS, CDR2 YFSETQ, per germline. The CDR3 covers 14 residues. Trimming took 3 bases from V and 5 from J, leaving 15 bases between them. CDR3 residues: CASSSGTTGNEQYF. The CDR3 DNA reads as TGCGCCAGCAGCTCCGGGACCACAGGGAACGAGCAGTACTTC. The variable domain in full, with the rest retrieved from reference TRBV5-1 and TRBJ2-7, is KAGVTQTPRYLIKTRGQQVTLSCSPISGHRSVSWYQQTPGQGLQFLFEYFSETQRNKGNFPGRFSGRQFSNSRSEMNVSTLELGDSALYLCASSSGTTGNEQYFGPGTRLTVT.

V is TRBV24-1 and J is TRBJ2-2; TRBD2 matches at 7 bases. The germline V gene encodes CDR1 KGHDR and CDR2 SFDVKD. The CDR3 consists of 14 residues. Trimming removed 2 bases from V and 6 bases from J; junction bases left unmatched: 2. The CDR3 spells CATSDSGLAGELFF. DNA of the CDR3: TGTGCCACCAGTGATTCTGGACTAGCCGGGGAGCTGTTTTTT.

This clone was counted between two and nine times. The chain recombines TRBV7-2 with TRBJ1-1; D remains unclear. Germline loops: CDR1 SGHTA, CDR2 FQGNSA. Between the trimmed V and J ends, which lost 5 bases and 0 bases, there was a span of 10 bases. The CDR3 covers 14 residues. The CDR3 region has the DNA TGTGCCAGCAGCCCATCGCGGATGAACACTGAAGCTTTCTTT. Its translation is CASSPSRMNTEAFF.

J is TRBJ2-1 and V is TRBV27; 7 bases agree with TRBD1. Trimming cost V 6 bases and J 9 bases; bases outside gene matches: 8. Germline CDR1 is MNHEY and CDR2 is SMNVEV (reference sequence). This CDR3 spans 13 amino acids. The DNA of the CDR3 is TGTGCCAGCAGACGTGACAGGGAGAGTGAGCAGTTCTTC. Translation gives CASRRDRESEQFF.

The chain recombines TRBV10-3 with TRBJ1-3; 9 bases are shared with TRBD1. J gave up 4 bases and V 2 bases, and 6 bases lay outside the gene matches. CDR1 ENHRY and CDR2 SYGVKD come from the germline V gene. The CDR3 covers 16 residues. CDR3 sequence: CAISEQTGTGGNTIYF. The DNA for the CDR3 is TGTGCCATCAGTGAGCAGACCGGGACAGGGGGAAACACCATATATTTT.

CDR3 sequence (DNA): TGTGCCAGCAGCCCTATAAGCTCTGGGGCCAACGTCCTGACTTTC. This gives the protein CASSPISSGANVLTF. This chain uses TRBV9 with TRBJ2-6, with D uncertain. V gave up 4 bases and J gave up 0 bases, with 8 bases separating them. CDR1 is SGDLS and CDR2 is YYNGEE in the germline V gene. The CDR3 sequence is 15 residues long.